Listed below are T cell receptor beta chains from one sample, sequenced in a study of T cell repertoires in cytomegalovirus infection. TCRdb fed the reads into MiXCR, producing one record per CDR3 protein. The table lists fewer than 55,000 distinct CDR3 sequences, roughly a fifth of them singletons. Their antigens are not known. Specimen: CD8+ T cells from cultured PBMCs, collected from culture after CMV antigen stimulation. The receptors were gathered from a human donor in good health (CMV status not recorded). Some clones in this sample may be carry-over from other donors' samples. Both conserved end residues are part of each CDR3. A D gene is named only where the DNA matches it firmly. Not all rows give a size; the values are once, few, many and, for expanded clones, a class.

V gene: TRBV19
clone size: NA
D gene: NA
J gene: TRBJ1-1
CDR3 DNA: TGTGCCAGTAGTATCAGCCAGAACACTGAAGCTTTCTTT
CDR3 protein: CASSISQNTEAFF

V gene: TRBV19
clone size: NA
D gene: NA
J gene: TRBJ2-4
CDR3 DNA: TGTGCCAGTAGTGTTTCCGCAGGGGCTACTAGCAAAAACATTCAGTACTTC
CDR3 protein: CASSVSAGATSKNIQYF

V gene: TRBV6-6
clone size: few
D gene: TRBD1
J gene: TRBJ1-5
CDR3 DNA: TGTGCCAGCAGTTTACCGGGACAGGGGTTTCAGCCCCAGCATTTT
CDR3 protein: CASSLPGQGFQPQHF

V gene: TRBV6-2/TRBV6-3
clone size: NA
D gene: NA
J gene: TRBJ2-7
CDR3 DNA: TGTGCCAGCAGTACCGGTCTATCCTACGAGCAGTACTTC
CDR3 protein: CASSTGLSYEQYF

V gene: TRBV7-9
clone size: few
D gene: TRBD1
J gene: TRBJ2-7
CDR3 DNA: TGTGCCAGCAGCTTAGTACAGGGGGCGGGCGAGCAGTACTTC
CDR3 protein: CASSLVQGAGEQYF

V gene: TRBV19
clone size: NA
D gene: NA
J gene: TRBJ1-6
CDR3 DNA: TGTGCCAGTAGTATCTCACTGAGCCCCGGGTCACCCCTCCACTTT
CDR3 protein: CASSISLSPGSPLHF

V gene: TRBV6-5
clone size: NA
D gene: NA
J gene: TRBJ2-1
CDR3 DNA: TGTGCCAGCAGTTACTCGGGGAAGGGTGACGACCAGTTCTTC
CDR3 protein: CASSYSGKGDDQFF

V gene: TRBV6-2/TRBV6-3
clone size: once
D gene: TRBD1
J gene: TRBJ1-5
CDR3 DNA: TGTGCCAGCAGTTACTGGGACAGTCAGCCCCAGCATTTT
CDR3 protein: CASSYWDSQPQHF

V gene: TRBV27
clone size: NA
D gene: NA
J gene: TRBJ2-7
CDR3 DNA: TGTGCCAGCAGTTTAACCATTTCCTACGAGCAGTACTTC
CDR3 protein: CASSLTISYEQYF

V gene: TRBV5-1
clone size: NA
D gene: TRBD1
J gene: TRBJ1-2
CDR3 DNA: TGCGCCAGCAGCTCCCAGGGACAGGGGAAAACTAACTATGGCTACACCTTC
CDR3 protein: CASSSQGQGKTNYGYTF

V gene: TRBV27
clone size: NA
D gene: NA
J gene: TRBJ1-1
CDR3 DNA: TGTGCCAGCAGGGGAAATAGGGGAAACACTGAAGCTTTCTTT
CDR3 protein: CASRGNRGNTEAFF

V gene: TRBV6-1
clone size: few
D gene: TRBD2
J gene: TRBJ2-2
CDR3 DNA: TGTGCCAGCAGTGAAACGGGACTAGCGGGGGTTACGAACACCGGGGAGCTGTTTTTT
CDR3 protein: CASSETGLAGVTNTGELFF

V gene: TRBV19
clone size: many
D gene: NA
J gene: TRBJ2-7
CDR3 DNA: TGTGCCAGTAGTACAACCGGGACCTCCTACGAGCAGTACTTC
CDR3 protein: CASSTTGTSYEQYF

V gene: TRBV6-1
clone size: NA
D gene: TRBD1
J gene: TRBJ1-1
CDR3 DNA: TGTGCCAGCAGCCATTATAAGAACAGGGGTCGAATGAACACTGAAGCTTTCTTT
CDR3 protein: CASSHYKNRGRMNTEAFF

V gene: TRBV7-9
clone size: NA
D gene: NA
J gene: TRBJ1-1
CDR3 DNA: TGTGCCAGCAGCTTAAAGGGGGGCTTACCGGCCACTGAAGCTTTCTTT
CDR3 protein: CASSLKGGLPATEAFF

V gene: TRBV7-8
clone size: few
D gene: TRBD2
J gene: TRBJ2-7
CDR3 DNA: TGTGCCAGCAGCCCCTTTCCAGCGGGGGCTGGCTACGAGCAGTACTTC
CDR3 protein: CASSPFPAGAGYEQYF

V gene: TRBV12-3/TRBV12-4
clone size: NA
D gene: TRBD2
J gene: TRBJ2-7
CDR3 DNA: TGTGCCAGCAGTTTGGGGGGGGAGTACGAGCAGTACTTC
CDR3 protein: CASSLGGEYEQYF

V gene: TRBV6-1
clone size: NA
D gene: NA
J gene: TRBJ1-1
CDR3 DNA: TGTGCCAGCTCGGACAGAATGAACACTGAAGCTTTCTTT
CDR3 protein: CASSDRMNTEAFF

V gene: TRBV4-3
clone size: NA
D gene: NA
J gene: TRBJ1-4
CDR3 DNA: TGCGCCAGCAGCCAAGACAGGGGCCCTCATGAAAAACTGTTTTTT
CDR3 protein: CASSQDRGPHEKLFF

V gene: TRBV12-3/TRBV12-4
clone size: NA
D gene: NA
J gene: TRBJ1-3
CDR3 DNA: TGTGCCAGCAGTCCCGGAAACACCATATATTTT
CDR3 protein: CASSPGNTIYF

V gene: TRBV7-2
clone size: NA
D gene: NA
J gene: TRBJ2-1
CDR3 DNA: TGTGCCAGCAGCTTAGTTGGGGTGCAATACAATGAGCAGTTCTTC
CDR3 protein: CASSLVGVQYNEQFF

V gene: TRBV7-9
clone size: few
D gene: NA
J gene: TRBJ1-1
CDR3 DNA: TGTGCCAGCAGTCCTACGGGCAGGGTACGAGTTGGTGGTGAAGCTTTCTTT
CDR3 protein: CASSPTGRVRVGGEAFF

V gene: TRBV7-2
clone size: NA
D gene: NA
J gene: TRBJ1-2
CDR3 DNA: TGTGCCAGCAGCTTAACGATACGGGCAGGCGCTGGCTACACCTTC
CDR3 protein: CASSLTIRAGAGYTF

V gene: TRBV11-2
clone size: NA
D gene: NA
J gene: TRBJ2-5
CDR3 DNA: TGTGCCAGCCAACAATACCTTACCGTACCTCAAGAGACCCAGTACTTC
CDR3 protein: CASQQYLTVPQETQYF

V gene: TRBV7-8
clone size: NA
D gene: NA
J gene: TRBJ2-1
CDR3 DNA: TGTGCCAGCAGCAGTCTGCAGGGTAGCTCCTGCAATGAGCAGTTCTTC
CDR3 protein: CASSSLQGSSCNEQFF

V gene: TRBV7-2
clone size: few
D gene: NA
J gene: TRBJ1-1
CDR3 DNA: TGTGCCAGCACCCCTTCGAGTCGTTTCACTGAAGCTTTCTTT
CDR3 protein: CASTPSSRFTEAFF

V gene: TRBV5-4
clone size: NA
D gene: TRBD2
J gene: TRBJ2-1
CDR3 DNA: TGTGCCAGCAGCTGGGCGGGGGGGAACGAGCAGTTCTTC
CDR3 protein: CASSWAGGNEQFF

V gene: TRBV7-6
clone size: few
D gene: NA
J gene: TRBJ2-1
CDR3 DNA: TGTGCTAGCAGCTTAGGATCGAGCTCCTACAATGAGCAGTTCTTC
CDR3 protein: CASSLGSSSYNEQFF

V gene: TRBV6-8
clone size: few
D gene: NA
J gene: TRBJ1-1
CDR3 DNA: TGTGCCAGTGTTAGTGAGGGAGTTAACACTGAAGCTTTCTTT
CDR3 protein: CASVSEGVNTEAFF

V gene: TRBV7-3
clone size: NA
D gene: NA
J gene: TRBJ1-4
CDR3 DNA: TGTGCCAGCAGCCTACCAAGACGACCCTGTAATGAAAAACTGTTTTTT
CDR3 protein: CASSLPRRPCNEKLFF

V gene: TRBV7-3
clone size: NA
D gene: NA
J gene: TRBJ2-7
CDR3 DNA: TGTGCCAGCAGCTTAACAGATACCTACGAGCAGTACTTC
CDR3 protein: CASSLTDTYEQYF